A selection of T cell receptor beta chains follows, all from one sample in a study of cytomegalovirus exposure and HLA in healthy donors. Some clones are missing from TCRdb's copy, which holds only in-frame ones; the method was immunoSEQ multiplex PCR. Of about 170,000 clones detected, under 85% appear once; the ten largest clones hold approximately 3.4%. Sequenced: PBMCs. The receptors derive from a female donor in good health and CMV-seronegative. The CDR3 runs from the conserved cysteine through the conserved F or W. D genes are given only for firm matches. Clone size, where shown, is once, few, many, or a class for clones that have expanded.

d_call: TRBD1; j_call: TRBJ2-7; v_call: TRBV6-1; clone_size: .; cdr3_nt: TGTGCCAGCAGTGAGATGGACAGGGGATACGAGCAGTACTTC; cdr3_aa: CASSEMDRGYEQYF
d_call: TRBD1; j_call: TRBJ2-5; v_call: TRBV5-1; clone_size: .; cdr3_nt: TGCGCCAGCAGCGATCCGGCGACAGGGATAGAGACCCAGTACTTC; cdr3_aa: CASSDPATGIETQYF
d_call: .; j_call: TRBJ1-1; v_call: TRBV7-8; clone_size: .; cdr3_nt: TGTGCCAGCAGCACCCTAACAGTGAACACTGAAGCTTTCTTT; cdr3_aa: CASSTLTVNTEAFF
d_call: .; j_call: TRBJ2-7; v_call: TRBV13; clone_size: .; cdr3_nt: TGTGCCAGCAGCTTGGGCGGGGCAGCCTACGAGCAGTACTTC; cdr3_aa: CASSLGGAAYEQYF
d_call: TRBD1; j_call: TRBJ1-2; v_call: TRBV28; clone_size: .; cdr3_nt: TGTGCCAGCAGTTTACCAGGGGGCCCCTATGGCTACACCTTC; cdr3_aa: CASSLPGGPYGYTF
d_call: TRBD1; j_call: TRBJ2-7; v_call: TRBV13; clone_size: .; cdr3_nt: TGTGCCAGCAGTCCTAAGGCCGGGACAGGGTATTACGAGCAGTACTTC; cdr3_aa: CASSPKAGTGYYEQYF
d_call: TRBD1; j_call: TRBJ2-5; v_call: TRBV30; clone_size: once; cdr3_nt: TGTGCCTGGAGTCGGACAGGGACCCAAGAGACCCAGTACTTC; cdr3_aa: CAWSRTGTQETQYF
d_call: .; j_call: TRBJ2-7; v_call: TRBV7-6; clone_size: .; cdr3_nt: TGTGCCAGCAGCTCTCCGCGAGGGAATGCTGGTTTACGCGAGCAGTACTTC; cdr3_aa: CASSSPRGNAGLREQYF
d_call: .; j_call: TRBJ1-1; v_call: TRBV19; clone_size: .; cdr3_nt: TGTGCCAGTAGTATATTTCCCCTCCTGAACACTGAAGCTTTCTTT; cdr3_aa: CASSIFPLLNTEAFF
d_call: TRBD1; j_call: TRBJ1-2; v_call: TRBV5-4; clone_size: .; cdr3_nt: TGTGCCAGCGAGGACGACAGGGTCGATGGCTACACCTTC; cdr3_aa: CASEDDRVDGYTF
d_call: TRBD1; j_call: TRBJ1-5; v_call: TRBV7-9; clone_size: .; cdr3_nt: TGTGCCAGCAGCCCTGACAGGGGGTACAATCAGCCCCAGCATTTT; cdr3_aa: CASSPDRGYNQPQHF
d_call: .; j_call: TRBJ2-3; v_call: TRBV2; clone_size: .; cdr3_nt: TGTGCCAGCAGAGGACTGAGGGCCAGCACAGATACGCAGTATTTT; cdr3_aa: CASRGLRASTDTQYF
d_call: TRBD2; j_call: TRBJ2-1; v_call: TRBV11-1; clone_size: .; cdr3_nt: TGTGCCAGCAGCTATTCCGTTACTAGCGGGGGCTCATGGGGTGAGCAGTTCTTC; cdr3_aa: CASSYSVTSGGSWGEQFF
d_call: TRBD2; j_call: TRBJ2-7; v_call: TRBV6-6; clone_size: few; cdr3_nt: TGTGCCAGCAGTGGCGCGGGGGTCGGCGAGCAGTACTTC; cdr3_aa: CASSGAGVGEQYF
d_call: .; j_call: TRBJ2-3; v_call: TRBV25-1; clone_size: .; cdr3_nt: TGTGCCAGCAGTGACGACATGGCTAGCACAGATACGCAGTATTTT; cdr3_aa: CASSDDMASTDTQYF
d_call: TRBD1; j_call: TRBJ1-5; v_call: TRBV19; clone_size: .; cdr3_nt: TGTGCCAGTGCCGGACAGGGCCTTAATAGCAATCAGCCCCAGCATTTT; cdr3_aa: CASAGQGLNSNQPQHF
d_call: .; j_call: TRBJ1-3; v_call: TRBV7-2; clone_size: few; cdr3_nt: TGTGCCAGCAGCGCGGGCTCTGGAAACACCATATATTTT; cdr3_aa: CASSAGSGNTIYF
d_call: TRBD1; j_call: TRBJ2-7; v_call: TRBV27; clone_size: .; cdr3_nt: TGTGCCAGCAGCAAACACAGGGGGCTCGAGCAGTACTTC; cdr3_aa: CASSKHRGLEQYF
d_call: .; j_call: TRBJ1-6; v_call: TRBV6-5; clone_size: .; cdr3_nt: TGTGCCAGCAACCGAGCCTCGGGTAATTCACCCCTCCACTTT; cdr3_aa: CASNRASGNSPLHF
d_call: .; j_call: TRBJ2-3; v_call: TRBV15; clone_size: .; cdr3_nt: TGTGCCACCAGCAAACAGCCCACAGATACGCAGTATTTT; cdr3_aa: CATSKQPTDTQYF
d_call: TRBD1; j_call: TRBJ1-1; v_call: TRBV28; clone_size: .; cdr3_nt: TGTGCCAGCAGATCTGGACAGGGCGAAGCTTTCTTT; cdr3_aa: CASRSGQGEAFF
d_call: .; j_call: TRBJ1-6; v_call: TRBV6-6; clone_size: .; cdr3_nt: TGTGCCAGCAGTTACTCGGGGGGCTATAATTCACCCCTCCACTTT; cdr3_aa: CASSYSGGYNSPLHF
d_call: .; j_call: TRBJ1-2; v_call: TRBV4-2; clone_size: .; cdr3_nt: TGTGCCAGCAGCCAAGAGAGGGGGGGCTACACCTTC; cdr3_aa: CASSQERGGYTF
d_call: .; j_call: TRBJ1-2; v_call: TRBV9; clone_size: .; cdr3_nt: TGTGCCAGCAGCCCTGGGAGGAATAACTATGGCTACACCTTC; cdr3_aa: CASSPGRNNYGYTF
d_call: .; j_call: TRBJ2-3; v_call: TRBV10-3; clone_size: .; cdr3_nt: TGTGCCATCAGTGAGTCGGAGATGGATACGCAGTATTTT; cdr3_aa: CAISESEMDTQYF
d_call: .; j_call: TRBJ2-7; v_call: TRBV18; clone_size: .; cdr3_nt: TGTGCCAGCTCACCAGGGGGCGGGTACCTCTCCTACGAGCAGTACTTC; cdr3_aa: CASSPGGGYLSYEQYF
d_call: TRBD1; j_call: TRBJ1-2; v_call: TRBV28; clone_size: .; cdr3_nt: TGTGCCAGCAGCCCACGGGACAGAATCTATGGCTACACCTTC; cdr3_aa: CASSPRDRIYGYTF
d_call: TRBD1; j_call: TRBJ1-2; v_call: TRBV9; clone_size: .; cdr3_nt: TGTGCCAGCAGCGTAGTTGGGACAGGGGGACGAGGCTACACCTTC; cdr3_aa: CASSVVGTGGRGYTF
d_call: .; j_call: TRBJ1-5; v_call: TRBV7-9; clone_size: .; cdr3_nt: TGTGCCAGCAGCTTAGCGGCAGGGCCAAATCAGCCCCAGCATTTT; cdr3_aa: CASSLAAGPNQPQHF
d_call: TRBD2; j_call: TRBJ2-3; v_call: TRBV7-2; clone_size: few; cdr3_nt: TGTGCCAGCAGCTCAGCGTCAGCGGGGGCCATCACAGATACGCAGTATTTT; cdr3_aa: CASSSASAGAITDTQYF
d_call: TRBD2; j_call: TRBJ2-1; v_call: TRBV28; clone_size: .; cdr3_nt: TGTGCCAGCACGAAGACGCTAGCGGGGCTCTCCTACAATGAGCAGTTCTTC; cdr3_aa: CASTKTLAGLSYNEQFF
d_call: TRBD1; j_call: TRBJ1-2; v_call: TRBV5-6; clone_size: .; cdr3_nt: TGTGCCAGCAGACGCACAGGGGAAGGTTATGGCTACACCTTC; cdr3_aa: CASRRTGEGYGYTF
d_call: .; j_call: TRBJ1-6; v_call: TRBV19; clone_size: .; cdr3_nt: TGTGCCAGTAGTATTGGTGGCAGGGTTAATTCACCCCTCCACTTT; cdr3_aa: CASSIGGRVNSPLHF
d_call: TRBD1; j_call: TRBJ1-5; v_call: TRBV19; clone_size: .; cdr3_nt: TGTGCCAGTAGGCCGCCAGGGGGCCGCAATCAGCCCCAGCATTTT; cdr3_aa: CASRPPGGRNQPQHF
d_call: .; j_call: TRBJ2-5; v_call: TRBV6-1; clone_size: .; cdr3_nt: TGTGCCAGCAGCCTCAGTACGGAGACCCAGTACTTC; cdr3_aa: CASSLSTETQYF
d_call: TRBD2; j_call: TRBJ2-1; v_call: TRBV5-5; clone_size: .; cdr3_nt: TGTGCCAGCAGCAGCGGGACTAGCGGAATCAATGAGCAGTTCTTC; cdr3_aa: CASSSGTSGINEQFF
d_call: .; j_call: TRBJ2-3; v_call: TRBV25-1; clone_size: .; cdr3_nt: TGTGCCAGCAGTCTCCAACTAGGTACGACAGATACGCAGTATTTT; cdr3_aa: CASSLQLGTTDTQYF
d_call: TRBD1; j_call: TRBJ1-1; v_call: TRBV11-1; clone_size: .; cdr3_nt: TGTGCCAGCAGCTCCCTACAGGGGGGGGCAATGAACACTGAAGCTTTCTTT; cdr3_aa: CASSSLQGGAMNTEAFF
d_call: .; j_call: TRBJ2-3; v_call: TRBV5-1; clone_size: once; cdr3_nt: TGCGCCAGCAGCTTGGGGGGGGGCCATGGGGCCTCTCTGGGCACAGATACGCAGTATTTT; cdr3_aa: CASSLGGGHGASLGTDTQYF
d_call: .; j_call: TRBJ1-1; v_call: TRBV25-1; clone_size: .; cdr3_nt: TGTGCCAGCAGTCCCCACGGGGGGGGGATGAACACTGAAGCTTTCTTT; cdr3_aa: CASSPHGGGMNTEAFF
d_call: TRBD1; j_call: TRBJ1-1; v_call: TRBV28; clone_size: .; cdr3_nt: TGTGCCAGCAGTGGAGGGACAGGGAGGGGGAGGGGTGAAGCTTTCTTT; cdr3_aa: CASSGGTGRGRGEAFF
d_call: TRBD1; j_call: TRBJ1-6; v_call: TRBV19; clone_size: .; cdr3_nt: TGTGCCAGTAGTCCCGGGACAGGAGATAATTCACCCCTCCACTTT; cdr3_aa: CASSPGTGDNSPLHF
d_call: .; j_call: TRBJ2-5; v_call: TRBV27; clone_size: few; cdr3_nt: TGTGCCAGCCAGCGGGTCAGACAAGAGACCCAGTACTTC; cdr3_aa: CASQRVRQETQYF
d_call: TRBD1; j_call: TRBJ1-1; v_call: TRBV7-2; clone_size: .; cdr3_nt: TGTGCCAGCAGCGAGGACAGGGTCCAAGCTTTCTTT; cdr3_aa: CASSEDRVQAFF
d_call: .; j_call: TRBJ2-1; v_call: TRBV9; clone_size: .; cdr3_nt: TGTGCCAGCAGCGTAGGTGGGGCCGCCTACAATGAGCAGTTCTTC; cdr3_aa: CASSVGGAAYNEQFF
d_call: TRBD1; j_call: TRBJ2-7; v_call: TRBV7-6; clone_size: .; cdr3_nt: TGTGCCAGCAGCGCTCGCGGGACAGGGTCCTACGAGCAGTACTTC; cdr3_aa: CASSARGTGSYEQYF
d_call: .; j_call: TRBJ1-5; v_call: TRBV2; clone_size: .; cdr3_nt: TGTGCCAGCAGTGAATCTTGGGGGGGATATCAGCCCCAGCATTTT; cdr3_aa: CASSESWGGYQPQHF
d_call: .; j_call: TRBJ2-3; v_call: TRBV2; clone_size: .; cdr3_nt: TGTGCCAGCAGTGAAGCGGGAGAGGGGGAAGCAGATACGCAGTATTTT; cdr3_aa: CASSEAGEGEADTQYF
d_call: TRBD1; j_call: TRBJ2-2; v_call: TRBV28; clone_size: .; cdr3_nt: TGTGCCAGCAGTCCAGGGGGCAACACCGGGGAGCTGTTTTTT; cdr3_aa: CASSPGGNTGELFF